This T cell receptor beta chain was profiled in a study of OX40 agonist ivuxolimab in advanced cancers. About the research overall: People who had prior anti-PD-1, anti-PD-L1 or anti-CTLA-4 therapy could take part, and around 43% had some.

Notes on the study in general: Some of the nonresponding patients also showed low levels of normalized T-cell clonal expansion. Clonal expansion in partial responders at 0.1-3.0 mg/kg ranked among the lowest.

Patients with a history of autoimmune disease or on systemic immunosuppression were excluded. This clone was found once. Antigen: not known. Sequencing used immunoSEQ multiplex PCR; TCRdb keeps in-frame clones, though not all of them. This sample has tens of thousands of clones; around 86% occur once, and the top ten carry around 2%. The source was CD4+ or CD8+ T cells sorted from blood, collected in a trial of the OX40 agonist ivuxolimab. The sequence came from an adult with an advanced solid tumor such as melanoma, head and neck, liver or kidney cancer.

The CDR3 DNA follows: TGTGCCAGCAGCCCCTCCCTGGGCCAAGAGACCCAGTACTTC. Its translation is CASSPSLGQETQYF. The chain carries TRBV7-6 and TRBJ2-5; no definite D call. The germline gives CDR1 SGHVS, CDR2 FNYEAQ. There are 14 residues in the CDR3. V was shortened by 5 bases and J by 1 base, with 11 bases between the two germline ends.